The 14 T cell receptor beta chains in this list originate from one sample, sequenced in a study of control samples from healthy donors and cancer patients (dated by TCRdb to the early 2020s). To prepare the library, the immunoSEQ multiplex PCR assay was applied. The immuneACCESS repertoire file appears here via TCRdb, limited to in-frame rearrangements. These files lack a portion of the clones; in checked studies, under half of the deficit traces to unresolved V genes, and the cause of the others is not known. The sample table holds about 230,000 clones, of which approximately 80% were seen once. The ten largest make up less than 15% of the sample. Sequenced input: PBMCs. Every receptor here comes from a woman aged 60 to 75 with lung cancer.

CDR3: CASSESFPNQIRRGARTDTQYF. For the CDR3, the DNA is TGCGCCAGCAGTGAGTCGTTTCCAAATCAGATTAGGCGGGGGGCGCGCACAGATACGCAGTATTTT. The V and J genes are TRBV10-2 and TRBJ2-3; 8 bases fit TRBD2. V shed 0 bases, J shed 1 base, and the junction held 21 bases outside the gene matches. The CDR3 sequence is 22 residues long. CDR1 and CDR2 from the germline V gene are WSHSY and SAAADI.

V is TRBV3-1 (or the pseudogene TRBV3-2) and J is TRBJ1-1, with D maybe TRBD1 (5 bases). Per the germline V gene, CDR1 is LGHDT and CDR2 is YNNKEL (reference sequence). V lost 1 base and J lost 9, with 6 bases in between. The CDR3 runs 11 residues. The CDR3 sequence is CASSQGQKAFF. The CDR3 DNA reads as TGTGCCAGCAGCCAAGGACAGAAAGCTTTCTTT.

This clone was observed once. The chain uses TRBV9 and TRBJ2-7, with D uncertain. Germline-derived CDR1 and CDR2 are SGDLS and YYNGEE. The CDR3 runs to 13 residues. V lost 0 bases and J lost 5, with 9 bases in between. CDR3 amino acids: CASSVAVENEQYF. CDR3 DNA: TGTGCCAGCAGCGTAGCTGTAGAGAACGAGCAGTACTTC.

The CDR3 bases are TGCGCCAGCAGCCAAGCACAGGGGGGGAAAAGCTATGGCTACACCTTC. Translating gives CASSQAQGGKSYGYTF. The chain links TRBV4-1 to TRBJ1-2; TRBD1 matches 8 bases. There are 16 residues in the CDR3. Germline assignment: CDR1 MGHRA and CDR2 YSYEKL. The V and J ends lost 1 base and 4 bases, in that order; junction bases with no gene match: 8.

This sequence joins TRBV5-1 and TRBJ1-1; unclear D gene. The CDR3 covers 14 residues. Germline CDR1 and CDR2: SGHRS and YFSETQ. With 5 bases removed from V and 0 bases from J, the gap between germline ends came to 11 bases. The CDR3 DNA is TGCGCCAGCAGAGATGGAAGTTTGAACACTGAAGCTTTCTTT. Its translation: CASRDGSLNTEAFF.

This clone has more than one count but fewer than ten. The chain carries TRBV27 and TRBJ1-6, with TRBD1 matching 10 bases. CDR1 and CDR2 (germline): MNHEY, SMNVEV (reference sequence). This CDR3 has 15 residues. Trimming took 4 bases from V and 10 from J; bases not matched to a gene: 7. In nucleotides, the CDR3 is TGTGCCAGCAGTTCTGACAGGGGGCGCGGCTCACCCCTCCACTTT. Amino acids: CASSSDRGRGSPLHF.

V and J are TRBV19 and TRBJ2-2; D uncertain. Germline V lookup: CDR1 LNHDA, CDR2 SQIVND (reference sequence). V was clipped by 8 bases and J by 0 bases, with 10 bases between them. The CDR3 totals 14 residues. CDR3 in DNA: TGTGCCAGTTCAGGTGTCGCGAACACCGGGGAGCTGTTTTTT. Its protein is CASSGVANTGELFF.

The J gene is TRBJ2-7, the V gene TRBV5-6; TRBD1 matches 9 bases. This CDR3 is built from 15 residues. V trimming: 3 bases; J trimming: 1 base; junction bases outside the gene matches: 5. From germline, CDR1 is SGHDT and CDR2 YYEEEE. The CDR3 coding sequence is TGTGCCAGCAGCTGGGACAGGGTTCTTTCCTACGAGCAGTACTTC. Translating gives CASSWDRVLSYEQYF. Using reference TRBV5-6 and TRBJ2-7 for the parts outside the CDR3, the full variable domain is DAGVTQSPTHLIKTRGQQVTLRCSPKSGHDTVSWYQQALGQGPQFIFQYYEEEERQRGNFPDRFSGHQFPNYSSELNVNALLLGDSALYLCASSWDRVLSYEQYFGPGTRLTVT.

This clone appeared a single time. The CDR3 loop is CASSLYEGYEQYF. The CDR3 DNA follows: TGTGCCAGCAGTTTATATGAGGGCTACGAGCAGTACTTC. V gene TRBV12-3 or TRBV12-4 combines with J gene TRBJ2-7, with a possible D match to TRBD2 (5 bases). This CDR3 comprises 13 residues. V lost 2 bases to trimming and J lost 3 bases, with 8 bases between them.

This chain's CDR3 is CASSKLRTESDSPLHF. Written as DNA, the CDR3 is TGTGCCAGCAGCAAACTAAGGACTGAGTCGGATTCACCCCTCCACTTT. This rearrangement joins TRBV21-1 to TRBJ1-6. TRBV21-1 is listed as a pseudogene. The CDR3 has 16 residues.

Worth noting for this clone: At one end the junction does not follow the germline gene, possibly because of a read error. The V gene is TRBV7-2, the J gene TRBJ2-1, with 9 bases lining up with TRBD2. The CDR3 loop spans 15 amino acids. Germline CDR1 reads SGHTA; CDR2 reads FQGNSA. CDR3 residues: CASSLAGANYNEQFF. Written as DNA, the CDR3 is TGTGCCAGCAGTTTAGCGGGAGCGAACTACAATGAGCAGTTCTTC.

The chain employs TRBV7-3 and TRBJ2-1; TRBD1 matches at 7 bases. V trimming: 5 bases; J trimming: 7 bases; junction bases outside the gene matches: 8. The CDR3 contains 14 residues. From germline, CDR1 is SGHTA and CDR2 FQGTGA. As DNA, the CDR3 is TGTGCCAGCAGCCCAGGGGACAGCATTAATGAGCAGTTCTTC. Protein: CASSPGDSINEQFF.

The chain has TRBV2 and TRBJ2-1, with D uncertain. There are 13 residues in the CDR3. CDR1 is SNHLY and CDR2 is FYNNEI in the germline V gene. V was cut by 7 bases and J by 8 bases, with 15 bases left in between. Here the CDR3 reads CASIMKVWDEQFF. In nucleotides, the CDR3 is TGTGCCAGCATTATGAAGGTTTGGGATGAGCAGTTCTTC.

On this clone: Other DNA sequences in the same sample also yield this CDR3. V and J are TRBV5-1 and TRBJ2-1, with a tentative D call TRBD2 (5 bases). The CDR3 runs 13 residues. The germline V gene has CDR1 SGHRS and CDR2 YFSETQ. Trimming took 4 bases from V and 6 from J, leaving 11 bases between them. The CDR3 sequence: CASSPGTANEQFF. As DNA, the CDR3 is TGCGCCAGCAGCCCGGGAACGGCCAATGAGCAGTTCTTC.